This is a list of T cell receptor beta chains from one sample in a study of cytomegalovirus exposure and HLA in healthy donors. Sequenced by immunoSEQ multiplex PCR; TCRdb stores in-frame clones only, minus some. Among tens of thousands of clones listed, just over 75% were seen once. Sequencing was carried out using PBMCs. Receptors were obtained from a man between 50 and 59 years old in good health and CMV-seronegative. CDR3s include the opening cysteine and the closing phenylalanine or tryptophan. A D gene is named only where the DNA matches it firmly. A row's size may be missing; if present it is once, few, many or a size class.

clone_size: -; j_call: TRBJ1-2; d_call: TRBD1; v_call: TRBV28; cdr3_nt: TGTGCCAGCAGACAGGGGCTTGCCTATGGCTACACCTTC; cdr3_aa: CASRQGLAYGYTF
clone_size: -; j_call: TRBJ1-4; d_call: -; v_call: TRBV4-2; cdr3_nt: TGTGCCAGCAGCCGACAGGATCCTAATGAAAAACTGTTTTTT; cdr3_aa: CASSRQDPNEKLFF
clone_size: -; j_call: TRBJ2-1; d_call: -; v_call: TRBV5-6; cdr3_nt: TGTGCCAGCACTCCTGACGTGGGGCTCTCCTACAATGAGCAGTTCTTC; cdr3_aa: CASTPDVGLSYNEQFF
clone_size: -; j_call: TRBJ1-5; d_call: -; v_call: TRBV19; cdr3_nt: TGTGCCAGTAGTACTACCGTACAGGGATTCGCACAGCCCCAGCATTTT; cdr3_aa: CASSTTVQGFAQPQHF
clone_size: -; j_call: TRBJ1-5; d_call: -; v_call: TRBV6-1; cdr3_nt: TGTGCCAGCGATCAAGGGGAGGGTAACCAGCCCCAGCATTTT; cdr3_aa: CASDQGEGNQPQHF
clone_size: few; j_call: TRBJ1-3; d_call: -; v_call: TRBV5-4; cdr3_nt: TGTGCCAGCAGCTACAGCACTGGCCGCGGAAACACCATATATTTT; cdr3_aa: CASSYSTGRGNTIYF
clone_size: -; j_call: TRBJ2-2; d_call: -; v_call: TRBV5-6; cdr3_nt: TGTGCCAGCAGCCGGTGGCAGGTCAACACCGGGGAGCTGTTTTTT; cdr3_aa: CASSRWQVNTGELFF
clone_size: -; j_call: TRBJ2-7; d_call: -; v_call: TRBV5-4; cdr3_nt: TGTGCCAGCAGCTTGGACAGGTACGAGCAGTACTTC; cdr3_aa: CASSLDRYEQYF
clone_size: -; j_call: TRBJ1-5; d_call: -; v_call: TRBV7-2; cdr3_nt: TGTGCCAGCAGCCCTAATAGCAATCAGCCCCAGCATTTT; cdr3_aa: CASSPNSNQPQHF
clone_size: -; j_call: TRBJ2-5; d_call: TRBD1; v_call: TRBV12-5; cdr3_nt: TGTGCTAGTGGTTTGGGGACAGGTTTACAAGAGACCCAGTACTTC; cdr3_aa: CASGLGTGLQETQYF
clone_size: -; j_call: TRBJ2-7; d_call: TRBD2; v_call: TRBV28; cdr3_nt: TGTGCCAGCAGAAATGGGCTAGCGGGATCCACCTCCTACGAGCAGTACTTC; cdr3_aa: CASRNGLAGSTSYEQYF
clone_size: -; j_call: TRBJ1-1; d_call: -; v_call: TRBV30; cdr3_nt: TGTGCCTGGAGTGTACAGATACGCACTGAAGCTTTCTTT; cdr3_aa: CAWSVQIRTEAFF
clone_size: few; j_call: TRBJ1-1; d_call: -; v_call: TRBV10-3; cdr3_nt: TGTGCCATCAGCCTGGGGCTAGGAATTTCTAACACTGAAGCTTTCTTT; cdr3_aa: CAISLGLGISNTEAFF
clone_size: -; j_call: TRBJ1-5; d_call: -; v_call: TRBV27; cdr3_nt: TGTGCCAGCAGTCTACATCGGAGTTTGCAGCCCCAGCATTTT; cdr3_aa: CASSLHRSLQPQHF
clone_size: -; j_call: TRBJ1-5; d_call: -; v_call: TRBV7-2; cdr3_nt: TGTGCCAGCAGCCAGGACTCAGGCAATCAGCCCCAGCATTTT; cdr3_aa: CASSQDSGNQPQHF
clone_size: -; j_call: TRBJ2-7; d_call: -; v_call: TRBV27; cdr3_nt: TGTGCCAGCAGTTATCAGGACAGCTCCTACGAGCAGTACTTC; cdr3_aa: CASSYQDSSYEQYF
clone_size: -; j_call: TRBJ2-7; d_call: -; v_call: TRBV10-3; cdr3_nt: TGTGCCATTGTAAGAGACGGGACATCCTACGAGCAGTACTTC; cdr3_aa: CAIVRDGTSYEQYF
clone_size: few; j_call: TRBJ2-5; d_call: TRBD2; v_call: TRBV7-2; cdr3_nt: TGTGCCAGCAGCTTAATGTCGGTGCAGGGAGGGGAGACCCAGTACTTC; cdr3_aa: CASSLMSVQGGETQYF
clone_size: -; j_call: TRBJ2-1; d_call: -; v_call: TRBV5-1; cdr3_nt: TGCGCCAGCAAGGACAGAACGAACAATGAGCAGTTCTTC; cdr3_aa: CASKDRTNNEQFF
clone_size: -; j_call: TRBJ1-5; d_call: -; v_call: TRBV12-5; cdr3_nt: TGTGCTAGTGGTTTAGGGGGAGTTCTCCAGCCCCAGCATTTT; cdr3_aa: CASGLGGVLQPQHF
clone_size: -; j_call: TRBJ1-5; d_call: -; v_call: TRBV30; cdr3_nt: TGTGCCTGGACACTCCGGTCCGGTCAGCCCCAGCATTTT; cdr3_aa: CAWTLRSGQPQHF
clone_size: -; j_call: TRBJ2-7; d_call: TRBD2; v_call: TRBV5-1; cdr3_nt: TGCGCCAGCAGCCGAATGGGACTAGCGGCCTACGAGCAGTACTTC; cdr3_aa: CASSRMGLAAYEQYF
clone_size: few; j_call: TRBJ2-1; d_call: TRBD2; v_call: TRBV7-9; cdr3_nt: TGTGCCAGCAGCTTTGGGGACTATAGTGAGCAGTTCTTC; cdr3_aa: CASSFGDYSEQFF
clone_size: -; j_call: TRBJ2-3; d_call: -; v_call: TRBV7-7; cdr3_nt: TGTGCTAGCAGCTTAGGTAGGACAGTCCCAGATACGCAGTATTTT; cdr3_aa: CASSLGRTVPDTQYF
clone_size: -; j_call: TRBJ2-7; d_call: -; v_call: TRBV18; cdr3_nt: TGTGCCAGCTCGTCTCTAGGTGCCGGGTACGAGCAGTACTTC; cdr3_aa: CASSSLGAGYEQYF
clone_size: -; j_call: TRBJ2-7; d_call: -; v_call: TRBV28; cdr3_nt: TGTGCCAGCAGTGGACTGGGAGGAGTGCGTAACTTC; cdr3_aa: CASSGLGGVRNF
clone_size: -; j_call: TRBJ2-4; d_call: TRBD2; v_call: TRBV19; cdr3_nt: TGTGCCAGTCGGTCGAGCGGGAGGGGGGGAAACATTCAGTACTTC; cdr3_aa: CASRSSGRGGNIQYF
clone_size: -; j_call: TRBJ1-4; d_call: TRBD1; v_call: TRBV4-2; cdr3_nt: TGTGCCAGCAGCCCCCAACCGCCGACAGGGGGCCTGACTAATGAAAAACTGTTTTTT; cdr3_aa: CASSPQPPTGGLTNEKLFF
clone_size: few; j_call: TRBJ2-1; d_call: TRBD1; v_call: TRBV7-9; cdr3_nt: TGTGCCAGCAGTTTGACAGGGAACGATGAGCAGTTCTTC; cdr3_aa: CASSLTGNDEQFF
clone_size: -; j_call: TRBJ1-1; d_call: TRBD1; v_call: TRBV5-1; cdr3_nt: TGCGCCAGCAGCTCGGGGGGGGACAGGGGACCGAACACTGAAGCTTTCTTT; cdr3_aa: CASSSGGDRGPNTEAFF
clone_size: few; j_call: TRBJ1-2; d_call: -; v_call: TRBV6-5; cdr3_nt: TGTGCCAGCAGTTACTCCAGGGAGGTAAACTATGGCTACACCTTC; cdr3_aa: CASSYSREVNYGYTF
clone_size: -; j_call: TRBJ2-7; d_call: TRBD1; v_call: TRBV18; cdr3_nt: TGTGCCAGCTCATCCCGGGACAGAGGCGAGCAGTACTTC; cdr3_aa: CASSSRDRGEQYF
clone_size: few; j_call: TRBJ2-1; d_call: TRBD2; v_call: TRBV11-3; cdr3_nt: TGTGCCAGCAGCTCGACTAGCGGGAGTTTTCATGAGCAGTTCTTC; cdr3_aa: CASSSTSGSFHEQFF
clone_size: -; j_call: TRBJ1-5; d_call: -; v_call: TRBV18; cdr3_nt: TGTGCCAGCTCTCCAGTCCCGAGGGAGCCCCAGCATTTT; cdr3_aa: CASSPVPREPQHF
clone_size: -; j_call: TRBJ1-2; d_call: TRBD1; v_call: TRBV19; cdr3_nt: TGTGCCAGTAGTCCGACCCGACAGGGTTTGATCTATGGCTACACCTTC; cdr3_aa: CASSPTRQGLIYGYTF